This TCR beta chain was sequenced in a study of T cell changes during pregnancy in multiple sclerosis (dated by TCRdb to the late 2010s). About the full investigation: The study examined how the T cell repertoire changed over the course of pregnancy in women with multiple sclerosis.

On this clone: Its antigen is currently not known. No much larger clone is present one base from it, and per-base qualities are unavailable.

CDR1 SGHRS and CDR2 YFSETQ are derived from the germline V gene. From the cysteine up to the phenylalanine, the CDR3 has a length of 15 residues. The DNA shown is the 45-base CDR3, in frame from base 1. The germline V and J ends show losses of 3 bases and 2 bases respectively, and no gene match explains 8 bases of the junction. The method behind the library was the immunoSEQ multiplex PCR assay. TCRdb limited this immuneACCESS table to in-frame rearrangements with V and J called. A share of clones is missing; checked studies link under half to unresolved V genes, and the rest is unexplained. Across this sample there are roughly 89,000 clones, with 90% to 95% seen only once. The biggest ten clones account for 1.5% to 2% of the sample.

The chain uses TRBV5-1 and TRBJ2-7, with 7 bases matching TRBD1. The sequenced sample was peripheral blood, obtained after pregnancy. This TCR derives from a female donor in good health, enrolled as a control in a pregnancy study. The DNA is TGCGCCAGCAGCTCCGATGCCGGGACAGCCTACGAGCAGTACTTC. It is translated as CASSSDAGTAYEQYF.